The rows below give T cell receptor beta chains drawn from one sample of a study of somatic mutations in cytotoxic T cells in rheumatoid arthritis. Some clones are missing from TCRdb's copy, which holds only in-frame ones; the method was immunoSEQ multiplex PCR. The table records about 19,000 clones, around 86% of them present only once. What was sequenced was CD8+ T cells sorted from blood. The source is a man aged 18-30 years with rheumatoid arthritis. The CDR3 runs from the conserved cysteine through the conserved F or W. D genes are given only for firm matches. The listing skips clone size in some rows; elsewhere it reads once, few, many or a size class.

>TRBV5-4|.|.|TRBJ2-3
CASSLAGGTGAGDTQYF
TGTGCCAGCAGCTTGGCCGGGGGCACAGGGGCAGGAGATACGCAGTATTTT
>TRBV6-4|.|once|TRBJ2-3
CASSQMGGTDTQYF
TGTGCCAGCAGCCAAATGGGGGGTACAGATACGCAGTATTTT
>TRBV14|.|.|TRBJ1-2
CASSQDEVAAYGYTF
TGTGCCAGCAGCCAAGATGAGGTTGCGGCCTATGGCTACACCTTC
>TRBV6-1|.|.|TRBJ2-1
CASSEDGQLISYNEQFF
TGTGCCAGCAGTGAAGACGGACAGCTGATCTCCTACAATGAGCAGTTCTTC
>TRBV7-8|.|.|TRBJ1-4
CASSLWPGESTNEKLFF
TGTGCCAGCAGCTTATGGCCAGGAGAATCAACTAATGAAAAACTGTTTTTT
>TRBV6-5|.|once|TRBJ2-6
CASSYNLNVLTF
TGTGCCAGCAGTTATAACCTCAACGTCCTGACTTTC
>TRBV6-4|.|.|TRBJ2-3
CASSPGGPGDTQYF
TGTGCCAGCTCCCCCGGGGGCCCGGGAGATACGCAGTATTTT
>TRBV30|.|once|TRBJ2-7
CAWSNIRGPHSYEQYF
TGTGCCTGGAGTAATATCCGAGGGCCACACTCCTACGAGCAGTACTTC
>TRBV6-4|TRBD2|.|TRBJ2-1
CASSAGTSGVEQFF
TGTGCCAGCAGTGCCGGGACTAGCGGGGTTGAGCAGTTCTTC
>TRBV7-9|.|.|TRBJ1-2
CASSLWAVSTNYGYTF
TGTGCCAGCAGCCTTTGGGCAGTCTCAACTAACTATGGCTACACCTTC